The present entry profiles one T cell receptor beta chain with its context. Its antigen is unknown. This CDR3 is 13 amino acids long. Per the germline V gene, CDR1 is MDHEN and CDR2 is SYDVKM. Trimming at V came to 3 bases and at J to 4 bases, leaving 1 base not matched to a gene. The source of around 2 micrograms of genomic DNA for TCR beta libraries was cryopreserved PBMCs. These data come from a study of cytotoxic CD8 clonotypes in ibrutinib-treated CLL. About the research overall: Partial response occurred in 24 patients and complete response in 2; at median about 70 months, 14 remained remitted and approximately 12 progressed. Response samples were taken after a median about 12 months of treatment, range 6 to 36. Whole-study findings and limits: At baseline, clonality was higher than in age-matched healthy donors and correlated with CD8+ counts.

Clones were read by immunoSEQ multiplex PCR, and TCRdb kept only the in-frame ones, dropping some. This sample yields 150,000 or so clones, of which 65% to 85% are seen a single time; about 7.6% belongs to the top ten. Here the sequenced sample was PBMCs, taken after 36 months of ibrutinib treatment. The source of this sequence is a human donor with chronic lymphocytic leukemia. The chain carries TRBV28 and TRBJ1-2; TRBD1 aligns across 8 bases. The CDR3 loop reads CASSFDRGYGYTF. Written as DNA, the CDR3 is TGTGCCAGCAGTTTTGACAGGGGCTATGGCTACACCTTC.